The rows below give T cell receptor beta chains drawn from one sample of a study of cytomegalovirus exposure and HLA in healthy donors. TCRdb keeps only in-frame clones here, not all; method: immunoSEQ multiplex PCR. In the table there are about 130,000 clones, 80% of which are singletons. Sequenced sample: PBMCs. These receptors all come from a man in his thirties or forties in good health and CMV-seronegative. The CDR3 runs from the conserved cysteine through the conserved F or W. The order of the fields is J gene, D gene, V gene, CDR3 length, clone size, CDR3 DNA, CDR3 protein. D genes are given only for firm matches. The size of a clone is reported for some rows only, either as once, few or many, or as a class for expanded clones.

>TRBJ2-7|.|TRBV28|14|.
TGTGCCAGCAGTTCCCAGCAGGGAATCTACGAGCAGTACTTC
CASSSQQGIYEQYF
>TRBJ2-7|TRBD1|TRBV7-6|14|.
TGTGCCAGCAGCCGGACAGGGTGCTCCTACGAGCAGTACTTC
CASSRTGCSYEQYF
>TRBJ1-1|.|TRBV11-2|14|.
TGTGCCAGCAGCGGCGCCGGGAGGGGCACTGAAGCTTTCTTT
CASSGAGRGTEAFF
>TRBJ1-4|TRBD1|TRBV18|20|.
TGTGCCAGCTCACCGGCACCAGAGGGAAAGGGGGCATCAACTAATGAAAAACTGTTTTTT
CASSPAPEGKGASTNEKLFF
>TRBJ2-1|TRBD1|TRBV7-9|16|once
TGTGCCAGCAGCTTTTTTGGGACAGGGTTTTACAATGAGCAGTTCTTC
CASSFFGTGFYNEQFF
>TRBJ2-7|TRBD1|TRBV2|14|.
TGTGCCAGCAGTGAGAGGACAGGGGGCAGCGAGCAGTACTTC
CASSERTGGSEQYF
>TRBJ2-1|.|TRBV21-1|15|.
TGTGCCAGCACCCAGATTAGCGTTATTTACAATGAGCAGTTCTTC
CASTQISVIYNEQFF
>TRBJ1-2|TRBD1|TRBV20-1|11|few
TGCAGTACAGGGGGGAACTATGGCTACACCTTC
CSTGGNYGYTF
>TRBJ2-5|TRBD2|TRBV7-9|15|.
TGTGCCAGCAGCTTATATCTGGCGGGGGGAGAGACCCAGTACTTC
CASSLYLAGGETQYF
>TRBJ2-2|.|TRBV9|17|.
TGTGCCAGCAGCGTAGGCCTAGCCTTGACGAGCGCCGGGGAGCTGTTTTTT
CASSVGLALTSAGELFF
>TRBJ1-4|TRBD1|TRBV5-8|14|.
TGTGCCAGCAGCTCCGGACAGGGGGATGAAAAACTGTTTTTT
CASSSGQGDEKLFF
>TRBJ2-2|.|TRBV6-6|13|.
TGTGCCAGCAGCCTCCCGGGGAGCGGGGAGCTGTTTTTT
CASSLPGSGELFF
>TRBJ2-7|TRBD1|TRBV25-1|13|.
TGTGCCAGTAAAAGGGACAGTGGTTACGAGCAGTACTTC
CASKRDSGYEQYF
>TRBJ2-1|TRBD1|TRBV11-2|14|.
TGTGCCAGCAGCTTCCCCGGGACAGGGAATGAGCAGTTCTTC
CASSFPGTGNEQFF
>TRBJ1-6|TRBD1|TRBV30|14|.
TGTGCCTGGTCGACAGGGCCCCTGGAGTCACCCCTCCACTTT
CAWSTGPLESPLHF
>TRBJ2-1|TRBD1|TRBV6-6|15|.
TGTGCCAGCTCTTCGACAGGGGGCGATGGGAATGAGCAGTTCTTC
CASSSTGGDGNEQFF
>TRBJ2-7|.|TRBV13|15|.
TGTGCCAGCAGCTCTGGCCGGGACAAATCCTACGAGCAGTACTTC
CASSSGRDKSYEQYF
>TRBJ2-5|.|TRBV15|12|.
TGTGCCACCAGCATGGGGACGGACTACTGGTACTTC
CATSMGTDYWYF
>TRBJ1-5|TRBD1|TRBV30|14|.
TGTGCCTGGAGTGTATTGACAGGGAACCAGCCCCAGAATTTT
CAWSVLTGNQPQNF
>TRBJ2-7|TRBD1|TRBV19|18|few
TGTGCCAGTAGTATAGCCCACGACGGACAGGCACTCTCCTACGAGCAGTACTTC
CASSIAHDGQALSYEQYF
>TRBJ2-5|TRBD1|TRBV7-9|13|once
TGTGCCAGCAGTACAGGGGAAGAAGAGACCCAGTACTTC
CASSTGEEETQYF
>TRBJ2-3|TRBD2|TRBV10-2|21|.
TGCGCCAGCAGTGAGTCAGGAGGGAGGGATAGCGGGAGACCTCACACAGATACGCAGTATTTT
CASSESGGRDSGRPHTDTQYF
>TRBJ1-2|.|TRBV13|14|.
TGTGCCAGCAGCTTAGGGCAGGCTAACTATGGCTACACCTTC
CASSLGQANYGYTF
>TRBJ2-3|TRBD2|TRBV27|14|.
TGTGCCAGCAGTTTAGAGGGACTAGCGGGTACGCAGTATTTT
CASSLEGLAGTQYF
>TRBJ2-3|TRBD1|TRBV10-1|16|.
TGCGCCAGCAGTGAGACCGGGACAGGGGAAGGAGATACGCAGTATTTT
CASSETGTGEGDTQYF
>TRBJ1-1|.|TRBV29-1|12|once
TGCAGCGTACGGGGTACGAACACTGAAGCTTTCTTT
CSVRGTNTEAFF
>TRBJ1-1|.|TRBV12-5|18|.
TGTGCTAGTGGTTTGGTACGTGGGAGGGGCAGTTTGAACACTGAAGCTTTCTTT
CASGLVRGRGSLNTEAFF
>TRBJ2-7|TRBD2|TRBV7-2|14|.
TGTGCCAGCAGCTTAGCGGTGCCTAGCGGTGAGCAGTACTTC
CASSLAVPSGEQYF
>TRBJ1-1|.|TRBV4-2|11|few
TGTGCCAGCAGCCAAGGGCATCCCGCTTTCTTT
CASSQGHPAFF
>TRBJ1-1|TRBD1|TRBV15|17|.
TGTGCCACCAGCAGGTTTAGGGACAGCCTGATGAACACTGAAGCTTTCTTT
CATSRFRDSLMNTEAFF
>TRBJ2-7|.|TRBV2|11|.
TGTGCCAGCGGGAGCCGGTACGAGCAGTACTTC
CASGSRYEQYF
>TRBJ2-1|.|TRBV5-6|16|.
TGTGCCAGCAGCGCACAGACAGGGAGGTCGGACAATGAGCAGTTCTTC
CASSAQTGRSDNEQFF
>TRBJ1-2|.|TRBV4-1|16|.
TGCGCCAGCAGCCAGGATCTAGGGGGGGCGCCTTATGGCTACACCTTC
CASSQDLGGAPYGYTF
>TRBJ2-3|.|TRBV5-1|12|.
TGCGCCAGCAGCTTACAGCAAGATACGCGGTATTTT
CASSLQQDTRYF
>TRBJ2-5|TRBD2|TRBV6-1|17|.
TGTGCCAGCAGTGAAATTGGGGGGACTAGCGGGTGGGCGGGGGAGTACTTC
CASSEIGGTSGWAGEYF
>TRBJ1-5|.|TRBV4-2|18|.
TGTGCCAGCAGCCAAGATCAATTCGGGGGATATAGCAATCAGCCCCAGCATTTT
CASSQDQFGGYSNQPQHF
>TRBJ2-7|.|TRBV19|14|.
TGTGCCAGTAGTATAGCGGGAGTCGTCTACGAGCATTACTTC
CASSIAGVVYEHYF
>TRBJ1-1|TRBD1|TRBV14|17|few
TGTGCCAGCAGCCCTGTGGGCGGCAGGGGGCGAAGAACTGAAGCTTTCTTT
CASSPVGGRGRRTEAFF
>TRBJ1-2|TRBD1|TRBV9|16|.
TGTGCCAGCAGCGTGGTAGGAAACAGGGGGCCCTATGGCTACACCTTC
CASSVVGNRGPYGYTF
>TRBJ2-7|.|TRBV5-4|16|.
TGTGCCAGCAGCTTGTATAAAACGGGACTCACCTACGAGCAGTACTTC
CASSLYKTGLTYEQYF
>TRBJ1-2|TRBD1|TRBV7-9|13|.
TGTGCCAGCAGCTTAGGACAGGGTAATGGCTACACCTTC
CASSLGQGNGYTF
>TRBJ1-2|.|TRBV28|15|few
TGTGCCAGCAGTAGGCCCGGGCAGGGGTACTATGGCTACACCTTC
CASSRPGQGYYGYTF
>TRBJ2-7|TRBD2|TRBV5-6|15|.
TGTGCCAGCAGCTTGTTTCTAGCGGGAATCTACGAGCAGTACTTC
CASSLFLAGIYEQYF
>TRBJ2-3|TRBD1|TRBV27|20|.
TGTGCCAGCAGTTTCCTCGGACAGGACCAGGGGGTATTATATACAGATACGCAGTATTTT
CASSFLGQDQGVLYTDTQYF
>TRBJ2-5|TRBD1|TRBV7-9|16|.
TGTGCCAGCAGCTTAGATTTCCGGGACAGACAAGAGACCCAGTACTTC
CASSLDFRDRQETQYF
>TRBJ2-2|.|TRBV28|14|.
TGTGCCAGCCAATTAGCTGCCCACACCGGGGAGCTGTTTTTT
CASQLAAHTGELFF
>TRBJ1-5|.|TRBV28|16|.
TGTGCCAGCAGTAAGAACAGGGCCCTTAGCAATCAGCCCCAGCATTTT
CASSKNRALSNQPQHF